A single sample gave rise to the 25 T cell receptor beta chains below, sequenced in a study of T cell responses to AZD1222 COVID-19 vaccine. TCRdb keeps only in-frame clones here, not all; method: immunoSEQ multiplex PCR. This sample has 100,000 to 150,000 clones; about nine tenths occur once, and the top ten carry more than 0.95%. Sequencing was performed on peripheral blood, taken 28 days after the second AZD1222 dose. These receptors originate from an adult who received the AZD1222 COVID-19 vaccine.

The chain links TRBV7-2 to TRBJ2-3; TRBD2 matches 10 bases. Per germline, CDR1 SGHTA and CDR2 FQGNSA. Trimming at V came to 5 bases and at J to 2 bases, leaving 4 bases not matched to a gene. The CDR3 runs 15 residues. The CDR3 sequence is CASSHLAGATDTQYF. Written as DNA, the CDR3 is TGTGCCAGCAGCCATCTAGCGGGGGCCACAGATACGCAGTATTTT.

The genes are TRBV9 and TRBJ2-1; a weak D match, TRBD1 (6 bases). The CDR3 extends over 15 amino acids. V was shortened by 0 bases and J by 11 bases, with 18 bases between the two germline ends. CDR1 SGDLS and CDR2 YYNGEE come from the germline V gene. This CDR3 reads CASSVGQEALVQQFF. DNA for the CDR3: TGTGCCAGCAGCGTAGGACAGGAGGCCTTGGTTCAGCAGTTCTTC.

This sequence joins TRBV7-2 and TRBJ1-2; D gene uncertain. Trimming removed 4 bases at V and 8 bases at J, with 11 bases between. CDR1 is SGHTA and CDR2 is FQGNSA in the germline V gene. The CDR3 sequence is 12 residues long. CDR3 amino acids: CASSSQTRGYTF. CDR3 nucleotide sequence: TGTGCCAGCAGCTCCCAGACGAGGGGCTACACCTTC.

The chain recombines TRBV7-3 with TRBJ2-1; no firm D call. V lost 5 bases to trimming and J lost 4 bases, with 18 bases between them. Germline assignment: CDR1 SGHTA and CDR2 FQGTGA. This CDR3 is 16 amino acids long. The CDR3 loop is CASSPPGAVSYNEQFF. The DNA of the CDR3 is TGTGCCAGCAGCCCCCCCGGTGCGGTATCTTACAATGAGCAGTTCTTC. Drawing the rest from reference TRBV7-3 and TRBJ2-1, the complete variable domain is GAGVSQTPSNKVTEKGKYVELRCDPISGHTALYWYRQSLGQGPEFLIYFQGTGAADDSGLPNDRFFAVRPEGSVSTLKIQRTERGDSAVYLCASSPPGAVSYNEQFFGPGTRLTVL.

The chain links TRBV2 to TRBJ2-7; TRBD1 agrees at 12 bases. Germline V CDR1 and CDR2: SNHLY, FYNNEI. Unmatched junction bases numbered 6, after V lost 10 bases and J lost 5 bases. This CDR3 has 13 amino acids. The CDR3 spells CAKTGTGGHEQYF. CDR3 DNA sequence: TGTGCCAAAACCGGGACAGGGGGCCACGAGCAGTACTTC.

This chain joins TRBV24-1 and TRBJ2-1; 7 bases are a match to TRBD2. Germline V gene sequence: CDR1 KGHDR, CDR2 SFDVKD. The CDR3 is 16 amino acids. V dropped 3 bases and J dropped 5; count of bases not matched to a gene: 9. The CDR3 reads CATSDPQSGENNEQFF. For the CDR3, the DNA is TGTGCCACCAGTGATCCGCAGAGCGGGGAGAACAATGAGCAGTTCTTC.

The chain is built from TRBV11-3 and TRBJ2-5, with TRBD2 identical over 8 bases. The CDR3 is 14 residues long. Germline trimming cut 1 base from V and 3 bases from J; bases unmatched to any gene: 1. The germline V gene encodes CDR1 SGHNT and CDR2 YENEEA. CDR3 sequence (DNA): TGTGCCAGCAGCTTAGCAGCGGGAGAAGAGACCCAGTACTTC. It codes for CASSLAAGEETQYF.

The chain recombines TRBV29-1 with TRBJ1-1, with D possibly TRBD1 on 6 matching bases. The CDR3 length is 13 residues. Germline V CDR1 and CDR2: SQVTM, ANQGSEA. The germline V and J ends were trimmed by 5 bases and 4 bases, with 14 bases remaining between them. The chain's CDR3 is CSVSPQGPTEAFF. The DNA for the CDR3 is TGCAGCGTTTCGCCACAGGGACCCACTGAAGCTTTCTTT.

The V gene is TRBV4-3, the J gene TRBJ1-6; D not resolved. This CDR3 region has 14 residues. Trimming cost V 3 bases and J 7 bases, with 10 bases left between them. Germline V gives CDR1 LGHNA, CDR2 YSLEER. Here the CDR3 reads CASSQSKWNSPLHF. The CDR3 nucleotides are TGCGCCAGCAGCCAGAGTAAATGGAATTCACCCCTCCACTTT.

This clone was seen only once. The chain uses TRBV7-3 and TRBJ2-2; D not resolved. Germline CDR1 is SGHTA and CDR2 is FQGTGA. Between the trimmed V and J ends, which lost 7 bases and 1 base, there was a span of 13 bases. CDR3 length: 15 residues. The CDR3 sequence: CASIESRLNTGELFF. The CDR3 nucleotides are TGTGCCAGCATAGAGTCTCGGTTGAACACCGGGGAGCTGTTTTTT.

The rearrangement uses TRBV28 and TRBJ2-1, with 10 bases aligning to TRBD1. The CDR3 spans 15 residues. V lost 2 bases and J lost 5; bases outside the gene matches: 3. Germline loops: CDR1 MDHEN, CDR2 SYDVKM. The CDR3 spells CASSLGGQGNNEQFF. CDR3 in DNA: TGTGCCAGCAGTTTAGGGGGACAGGGGAACAATGAGCAGTTCTTC.

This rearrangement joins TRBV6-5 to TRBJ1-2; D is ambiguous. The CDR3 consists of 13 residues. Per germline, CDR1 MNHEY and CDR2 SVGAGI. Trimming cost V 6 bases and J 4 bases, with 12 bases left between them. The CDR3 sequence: CASRGPGVYGYTF. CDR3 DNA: TGTGCCAGCAGGGGCCCCGGGGTCTATGGCTACACCTTC.

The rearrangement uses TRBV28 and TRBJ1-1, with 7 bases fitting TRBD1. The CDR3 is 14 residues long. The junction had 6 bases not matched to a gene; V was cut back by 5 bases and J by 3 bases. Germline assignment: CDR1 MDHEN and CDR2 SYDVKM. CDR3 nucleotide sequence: TGTGCCAGCAGTCCTCAGGGGGGGTACACTGAAGCTTTCTTT. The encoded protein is CASSPQGGYTEAFF.

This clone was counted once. In nucleotides, the CDR3 is TGTGCCAGCAGCCGCCTCTCTACAGCCTACGAGCAGTACTTC. Translated: CASSRLSTAYEQYF. This chain connects TRBV7-2 to TRBJ2-7; no clear D. The germline CDR1 and CDR2 sequences are SGHTA and FQGNSA. This CDR3 has 14 amino acids. Trimming took off 5 bases at V and 2 bases at J, with 13 bases between the two ends.

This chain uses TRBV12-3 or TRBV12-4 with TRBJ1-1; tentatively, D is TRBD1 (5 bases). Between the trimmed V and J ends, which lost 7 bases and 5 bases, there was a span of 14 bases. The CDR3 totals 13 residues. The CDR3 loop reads CASTPFGGTEAFF. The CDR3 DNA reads TGTGCCAGCACCCCTTTCGGGGGAACTGAAGCTTTCTTT.

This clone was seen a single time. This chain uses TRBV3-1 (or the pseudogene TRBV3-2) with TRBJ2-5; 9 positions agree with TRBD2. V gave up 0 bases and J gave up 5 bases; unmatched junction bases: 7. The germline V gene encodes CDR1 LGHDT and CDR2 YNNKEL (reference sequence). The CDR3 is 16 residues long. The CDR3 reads CASSQEIAGGPETQYF. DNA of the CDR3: TGTGCCAGCAGCCAAGAGATCGCGGGGGGGCCGGAGACCCAGTACTTC.

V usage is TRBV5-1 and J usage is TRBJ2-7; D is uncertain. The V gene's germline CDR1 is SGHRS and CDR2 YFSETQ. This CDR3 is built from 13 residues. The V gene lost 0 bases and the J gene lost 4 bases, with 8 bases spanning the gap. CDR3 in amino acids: CASSLDLRYEQYF. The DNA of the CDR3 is TGCGCCAGCAGCTTGGACCTCCGGTACGAGCAGTACTTC.

This chain's CDR3 is CASSLDPTVADTQYF. DNA for the CDR3: TGTGCCAGCAGCTTAGACCCGACGGTGGCAGATACGCAGTATTTT. The rearrangement joins TRBV7-2 to TRBJ2-3, with unresolved D. CDR3 length equals 15 residues. Germline V gene data show CDR1 as SGHTA and CDR2 as FQGNSA. Trimming left V 1 base short and J 4 bases short, with 12 bases between.

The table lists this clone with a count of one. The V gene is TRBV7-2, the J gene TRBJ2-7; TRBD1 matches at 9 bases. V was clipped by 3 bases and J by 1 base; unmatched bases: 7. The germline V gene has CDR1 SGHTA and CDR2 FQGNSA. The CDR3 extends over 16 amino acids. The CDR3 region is CASSFVQGAFSYEQYF. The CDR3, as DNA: TGTGCCAGCAGCTTCGTACAGGGGGCTTTTTCCTACGAGCAGTACTTC.

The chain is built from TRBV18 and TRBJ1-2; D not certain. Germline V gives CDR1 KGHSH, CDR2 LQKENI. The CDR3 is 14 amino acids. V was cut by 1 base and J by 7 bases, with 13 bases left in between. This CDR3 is CASSPQGSFGGYTF. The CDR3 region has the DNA TGTGCCAGCTCACCACAGGGCTCTTTCGGTGGCTACACCTTC.

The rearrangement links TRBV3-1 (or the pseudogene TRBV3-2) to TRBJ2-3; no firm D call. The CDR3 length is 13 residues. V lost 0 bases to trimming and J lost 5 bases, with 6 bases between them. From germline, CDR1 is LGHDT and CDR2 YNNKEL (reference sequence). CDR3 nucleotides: TGTGCCAGCAGCCAAGATGTCGGAGATACGCAGTATTTT. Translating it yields CASSQDVGDTQYF.

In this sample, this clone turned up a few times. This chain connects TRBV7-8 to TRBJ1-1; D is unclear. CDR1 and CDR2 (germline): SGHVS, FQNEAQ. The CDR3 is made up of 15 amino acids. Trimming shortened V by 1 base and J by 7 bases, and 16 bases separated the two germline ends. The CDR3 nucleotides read TGTGCCAGCAGCTTAGGTAGTTTGTGGGTTGGTGAAGCTTTCTTT. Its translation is CASSLGSLWVGEAFF.

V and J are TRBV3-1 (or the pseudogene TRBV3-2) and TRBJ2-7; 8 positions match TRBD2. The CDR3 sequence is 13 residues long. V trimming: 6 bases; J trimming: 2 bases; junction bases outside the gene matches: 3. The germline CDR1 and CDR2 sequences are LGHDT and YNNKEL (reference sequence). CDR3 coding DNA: TGTGCCAGCAGTTACGGGGGGGCCTACGAGCAGTACTTC. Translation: CASSYGGAYEQYF.

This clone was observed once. The CDR3 sequence: CASSPGLASHEQYF. The CDR3 DNA follows: TGTGCCAGCAGTCCCGGACTAGCGTCCCACGAGCAGTACTTC. The gene calls are TRBV6-5 and TRBJ2-7; 9 bases fit TRBD2. The CDR3 sequence is 14 residues long. CDR1 is MNHEY, CDR2 SVGAGI, per germline. The trim removed 5 bases at V and 5 bases at J, leaving 7 bases unmatched.

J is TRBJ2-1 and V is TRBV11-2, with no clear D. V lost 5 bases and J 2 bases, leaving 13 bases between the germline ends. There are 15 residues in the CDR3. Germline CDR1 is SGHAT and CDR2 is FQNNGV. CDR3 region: CASSPSSGAYNEQFF. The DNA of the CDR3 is TGTGCCAGCAGCCCCTCCTCGGGCGCCTACAATGAGCAGTTCTTC.